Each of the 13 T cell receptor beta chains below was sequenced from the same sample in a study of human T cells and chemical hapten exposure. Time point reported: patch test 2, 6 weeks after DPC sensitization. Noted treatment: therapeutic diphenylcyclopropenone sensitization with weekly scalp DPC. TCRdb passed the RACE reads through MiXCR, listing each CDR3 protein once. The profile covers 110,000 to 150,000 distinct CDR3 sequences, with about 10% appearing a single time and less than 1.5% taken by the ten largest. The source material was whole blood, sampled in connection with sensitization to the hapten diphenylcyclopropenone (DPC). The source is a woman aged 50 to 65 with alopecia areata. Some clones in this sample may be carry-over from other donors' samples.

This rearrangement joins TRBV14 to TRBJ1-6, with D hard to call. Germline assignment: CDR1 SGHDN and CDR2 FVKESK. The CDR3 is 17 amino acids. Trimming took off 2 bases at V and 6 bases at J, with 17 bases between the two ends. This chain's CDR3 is CASSQRTGLTFNSPLHF. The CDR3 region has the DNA TGTGCCAGCAGCCAAAGAACCGGACTGACGTTTAATTCACCCCTCCACTTT.

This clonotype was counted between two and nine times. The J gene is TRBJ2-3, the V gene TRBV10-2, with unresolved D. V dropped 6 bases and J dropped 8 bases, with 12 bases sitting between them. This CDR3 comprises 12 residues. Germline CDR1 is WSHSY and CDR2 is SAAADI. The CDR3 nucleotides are TGCGCCAGCAGCCTGGAGTCTGGTACGCAGTATTTT. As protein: CASSLESGTQYF.

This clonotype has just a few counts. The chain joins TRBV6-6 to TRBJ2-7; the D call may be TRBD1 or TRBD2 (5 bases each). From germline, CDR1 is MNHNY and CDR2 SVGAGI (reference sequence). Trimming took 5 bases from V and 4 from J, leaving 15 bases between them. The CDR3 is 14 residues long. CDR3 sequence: CASSVLGDQYEQYF. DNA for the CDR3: TGTGCCAGCAGTGTGCTAGGGGACCAATACGAGCAGTACTTC.

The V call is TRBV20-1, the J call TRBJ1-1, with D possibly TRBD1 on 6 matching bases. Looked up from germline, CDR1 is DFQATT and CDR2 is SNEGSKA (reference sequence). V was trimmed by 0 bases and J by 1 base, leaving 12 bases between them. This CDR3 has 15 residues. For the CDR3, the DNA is TGCAGTGCTAGAGATAGGGACATATGGAACACTGAAGCTTTCTTT. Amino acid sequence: CSARDRDIWNTEAFF.

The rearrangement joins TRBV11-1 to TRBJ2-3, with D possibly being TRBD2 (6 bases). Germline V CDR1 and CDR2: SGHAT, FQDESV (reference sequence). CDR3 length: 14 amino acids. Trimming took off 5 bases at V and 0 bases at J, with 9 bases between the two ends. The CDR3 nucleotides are TGTGCCAGCAGCCCGACTAGGAGCACAGATACGCAGTATTTT. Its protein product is CASSPTRSTDTQYF.

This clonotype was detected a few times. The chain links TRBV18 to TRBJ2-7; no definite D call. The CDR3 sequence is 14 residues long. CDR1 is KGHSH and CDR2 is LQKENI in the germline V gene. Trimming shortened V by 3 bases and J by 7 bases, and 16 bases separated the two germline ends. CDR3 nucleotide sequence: TGTGCCAGCTCACCGGGATCAAGCGCATTTGAGCAGTACTTC. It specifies CASSPGSSAFEQYF.

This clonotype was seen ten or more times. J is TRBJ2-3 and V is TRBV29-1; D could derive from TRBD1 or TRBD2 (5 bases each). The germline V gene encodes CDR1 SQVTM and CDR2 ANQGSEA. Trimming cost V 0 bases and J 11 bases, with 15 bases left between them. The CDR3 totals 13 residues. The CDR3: CSVEDPSSGRQYF. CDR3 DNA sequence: TGCAGCGTTGAAGACCCTAGCTCAGGGAGGCAGTATTTT.

The CDR3 here is CASSYPGPGQGYENIQYF. DNA of the CDR3: TGTGCCAGCAGCTACCCAGGGCCGGGACAGGGGTACGAAAACATTCAGTACTTC. The rearrangement joins TRBV7-9 to TRBJ2-4; 10 bases map to TRBD1. The junction had 14 bases not matched to a gene; V was cut back by 4 bases and J by 5 bases. This CDR3 is built from 18 residues. Per the germline V gene, CDR1 is SEHNR and CDR2 is FQNEAQ (reference sequence). The full variable domain, completed using reference TRBV7-9 and TRBJ2-4, is DTGVSQNPRHKITKRGQNVTFRCDPISEHNRLYWYRQTLGQGPEFLTYFQNEAQLEKSRLLSDRFSAERPKGSFSTLEIQRTEQGDSAMYLCASSYPGPGQGYENIQYFGAGTRLSVL.

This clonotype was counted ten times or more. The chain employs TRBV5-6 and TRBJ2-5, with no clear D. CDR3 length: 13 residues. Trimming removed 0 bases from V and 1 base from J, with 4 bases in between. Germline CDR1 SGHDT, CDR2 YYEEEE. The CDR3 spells CASSLEGQETQYF. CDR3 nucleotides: TGTGCCAGCAGCTTGGAAGGCCAAGAGACCCAGTACTTC.

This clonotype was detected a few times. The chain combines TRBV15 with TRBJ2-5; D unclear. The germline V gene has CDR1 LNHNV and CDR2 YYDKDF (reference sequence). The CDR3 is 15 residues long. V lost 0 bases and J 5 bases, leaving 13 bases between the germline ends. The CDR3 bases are TGTGCCACCAGCAGAGATGTAGACCCCGGGGAGACCCAGTACTTC. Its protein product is CATSRDVDPGETQYF.

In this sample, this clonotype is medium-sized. The CDR3 nucleotides read TGCAGCGTTGATCCGACTAGCGGGAGCCAAGAGACCCAGTACTTC. Its translation: CSVDPTSGSQETQYF. This chain joins TRBV29-1 and TRBJ2-5; 12 nucleotides agree with TRBD2. Germline lookup yields CDR1 SQVTM and CDR2 ANQGSEA. CDR3 length: 15 residues. The junction had 3 bases not matched to a gene; V was cut back by 3 bases and J by 1 base.

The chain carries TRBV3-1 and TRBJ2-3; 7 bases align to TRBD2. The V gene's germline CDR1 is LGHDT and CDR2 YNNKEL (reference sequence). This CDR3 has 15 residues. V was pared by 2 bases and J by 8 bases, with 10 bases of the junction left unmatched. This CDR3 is CASSQQLAAQATQYF. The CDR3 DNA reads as TGTGCCAGCAGCCAACAGCTAGCGGCTCAAGCTACGCAGTATTTT.

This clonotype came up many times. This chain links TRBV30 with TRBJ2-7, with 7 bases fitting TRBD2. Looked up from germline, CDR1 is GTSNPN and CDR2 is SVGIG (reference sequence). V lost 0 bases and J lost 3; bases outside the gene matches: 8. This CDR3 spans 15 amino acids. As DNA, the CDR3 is TGTGCCTGGAGTGTAGTTGGACTAGACAGCTACGAGCAGTACTTC. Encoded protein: CAWSVVGLDSYEQYF.